A selection of T cell receptor beta chains follows, all from one sample in a study of shared clonotypes between healthy human individuals. Sequencing was performed with immunoSEQ multiplex PCR; in TCRdb, only in-frame clones are kept and a portion is missing. The sample lists approximately 590,000 clones; over 95% were seen once. Sequencing was performed on naive CD8+ T cells sorted from blood. The receptor source for this set is a woman aged 30 to 39 in good health. The CDR3 runs from the conserved cysteine through the conserved F or W. A D gene is named only where the DNA matches it firmly. For some rows the clone size is stated as once, few or many, or as a class when expanded; others skip it.

>once|TRBJ1-5|13|TRBV7-9|.
CASSLNGAQPQHF
TGTGCCAGCAGCTTAAATGGGGCTCAGCCCCAGCATTTT
>.|TRBJ2-7|15|TRBV9|.
CASSVHTGHSYEQYF
TGTGCCAGCAGCGTACATACGGGACACTCCTACGAGCAGTACTTC
>once|TRBJ2-1|16|TRBV4-1|TRBD2
CASSQELAGVYNEQFF
TGCGCCAGCAGCCAAGAGCTAGCGGGTGTCTACAATGAGCAGTTCTTC
>once|TRBJ2-7|14|TRBV7-9|.
CASIPQLAADEQYF
TGTGCCAGCATCCCCCAGCTCGCGGCCGACGAGCAGTACTTC
>.|TRBJ2-7|13|TRBV27|.
CASSLASPYEQYF
TGTGCCAGCAGTTTGGCCTCACCCTACGAGCAGTACTTC
>.|TRBJ1-1|14|TRBV19|TRBD1
CATRYRGPFTEAFF
TGTGCCACACGCTACAGGGGGCCCTTCACTGAAGCTTTCTTT
>.|TRBJ1-2|14|TRBV13|.
CASSLGRGSIGYTF
TGTGCCAGCAGCTTAGGGCGCGGATCTATCGGCTACACCTTC
>.|TRBJ2-5|13|TRBV7-9|.
CASSLDREETQYF
TGTGCCAGCAGCCTGGATCGCGAAGAGACCCAGTACTTC
>.|TRBJ2-1|17|TRBV5-6|TRBD1
CASSPIGDRGEGNEQFF
TGTGCCAGCAGCCCGATAGGAGACAGGGGAGAGGGCAATGAGCAGTTCTTC
>.|TRBJ2-5|15|TRBV10-3|TRBD2
CAIRGAGAVGETQYF
TGTGCCATCAGGGGAGCGGGAGCGGTTGGTGAGACCCAGTACTTC